The 27 T cell receptor beta chains in this list originate from one sample, sequenced in a study of T cell changes during pregnancy in multiple sclerosis. TCRdb keeps only in-frame clones here, not all; method: immunoSEQ multiplex PCR. Of over 70,000 clones in the sample, just under 95% were seen once. The sample was peripheral blood, taken in the third trimester of pregnancy. These receptor sequences come from a female donor with multiple sclerosis, enrolled in a pregnancy study.

The rearrangement uses TRBV27 and TRBJ1-3; 7 nucleotides align to TRBD1. V shed 5 bases, J shed 0 bases, and the junction held 13 bases outside the gene matches. The germline V gene encodes CDR1 MNHEY and CDR2 SMNVEV (reference sequence). The CDR3 has 18 residues. As DNA, the CDR3 is TGTGCCAGCAGTCCCTTGGGACAGCCGGCGAGCTCTGGAAACACCATATATTTT. This encodes CASSPLGQPASSGNTIYF.

The chain has TRBV19 and TRBJ1-2, with D perhaps matching TRBD1 (5 bases). The V end lost 3 bases, the J end lost 8 bases, and 16 bases lay between the germline ends. The CDR3 extends over 14 amino acids. Germline assignment: CDR1 LNHDA and CDR2 SQIVND (reference sequence). The CDR3 spells CASSIWGRDRGYTF. For the CDR3, the DNA is TGTGCCAGTAGTATCTGGGGCAGGGATCGCGGCTACACCTTC.

The V call is TRBV6-1, the J call TRBJ2-1; maybe TRBD1 (5 bases). The CDR3 runs to 14 residues. V was clipped by 7 bases and J by 10 bases, with 20 bases between them. CDR1 is MNHNS and CDR2 is SASEGT in the germline V gene. The chain's CDR3 is CASKTSSTTGEQFF. The CDR3, as DNA: TGTGCCAGCAAGACGTCCTCAACCACAGGCGAGCAGTTCTTC.

V is TRBV6-4 and J is TRBJ1-1; a weak D match, TRBD1 (5 bases). The CDR3 sequence is 15 residues long. Germline CDR1 reads MRHNA; CDR2 reads SNTAGT. V was trimmed by 1 base and J by 0 bases, leaving 9 bases between them. The CDR3 loop is CASSDFETVNTEAFF. The CDR3 nucleotides are TGTGCCAGCAGTGACTTCGAGACAGTGAACACTGAAGCTTTCTTT.

The chain uses TRBV28 and TRBJ1-3, with unresolved D. V lost 6 bases, J lost 0 bases, and 12 bases lay in between. The CDR3 covers 15 residues. CDR1 MDHEN and CDR2 SYDVKM come from the germline V gene. The CDR3 protein is CASRFGSGSGNTIYF. DNA for the CDR3: TGTGCCAGCAGATTTGGATCGGGCTCTGGAAACACCATATATTTT.

The V call is TRBV7-9, the J call TRBJ1-2, with 10 bases fitting TRBD1. CDR1 and CDR2 from the germline V gene are SEHNR and FQNEAQ (reference sequence). The CDR3 has 15 amino acids. V lost 5 bases to trimming and J lost 5 bases; unmatched junction nucleotides: 8. The CDR3 sequence is CASSLSEGQGYGYTF. CDR3 coding DNA: TGTGCCAGCAGCCTAAGTGAGGGACAGGGGTATGGCTACACCTTC.

The rearrangement links TRBV2 to TRBJ2-3, with D uncertain. The CDR3 extends over 13 amino acids. Germline loops: CDR1 SNHLY, CDR2 FYNNEI. V dropped 4 bases and J dropped 5 bases, with 10 bases sitting between them. This CDR3 reads CASSALVLDTQYF. The CDR3 region has the DNA TGTGCCAGCAGTGCCTTAGTATTAGATACGCAGTATTTT.

This sequence joins TRBV10-1 and TRBJ2-3; 8 bases fit TRBD2. This CDR3 is 18 amino acids long. V lost 3 bases to trimming and J lost 4 bases; unmatched junction nucleotides: 15. Germline loops: CDR1 WNHNN, CDR2 SYGVQD (reference sequence). This chain's CDR3 is CASSERVASGSRADTQYF. Written as DNA, the CDR3 is TGCGCCAGCAGTGAACGTGTTGCCAGCGGGAGTCGCGCAGATACGCAGTATTTT.

The CDR3 coding sequence is TGTGCCAGCAGTTTGGTTGGGACAGGGAGAACTGAAGCTTTCTTT. It specifies CASSLVGTGRTEAFF. The chain couples TRBV27 to TRBJ1-1, with 9 nucleotides matching TRBD1. Per the germline V gene, CDR1 is MNHEY and CDR2 is SMNVEV (reference sequence). This CDR3 comprises 15 residues. J lost 5 bases, V lost 3 bases, and 7 bases had no gene match.

The genes are TRBV5-1 and TRBJ2-7; 9 bases are shared with TRBD1. CDR1 and CDR2 from the germline V gene are SGHRS and YFSETQ. V lost 6 bases to trimming and J lost 4 bases; unmatched junction nucleotides: 14. The CDR3 extends over 16 amino acids. The CDR3 DNA reads TGCGCCAGCATCGGGTTTGCGACAGGGGGAATATACGAGCAGTACTTC. The encoded protein is CASIGFATGGIYEQYF.

The chain employs TRBV27 and TRBJ2-7; 8 nucleotides align to TRBD1. This CDR3 is 16 amino acids long. Germline V gene data show CDR1 as MNHEY and CDR2 as SMNVEV (reference sequence). The ends lost 3 bases at V and 5 bases at J; junction bases unmatched: 12. Here the CDR3 DNA reads TGTGCCAGCAGTTTTATTCCGGGGACAGGTGCACACGAGCAGTACTTC. This sequence encodes CASSFIPGTGAHEQYF.

This sequence joins TRBV2 and TRBJ2-7; D perhaps matches TRBD1 (5 bases). V shed 6 bases and J shed 2 bases, with 14 bases lying between them. CDR1 is SNHLY, CDR2 FYNNEI, per germline. The CDR3 runs to 14 residues. CDR3 DNA sequence: TGTGCCAGCAGGGGTGGGCAGGGTACCTACGAGCAGTACTTC. Translated, it gives CASRGGQGTYEQYF.

This chain joins TRBV7-9 and TRBJ2-2, with D unclear. The germline V gene encodes CDR1 SEHNR and CDR2 FQNEAQ (reference sequence). Deletions cut 2 bases from V and 2 bases from J, with 6 bases between. CDR3 length: 14 amino acids. CDR3 DNA: TGTGCCAGCAGCTTACTCGTAAACACCGGGGAGCTGTTTTTT. This encodes CASSLLVNTGELFF.

This clone has only one observation. The CDR3 nucleotides read TGTGCCAGCAGCTTGGTCGCGGGAGACATCTACGAGCAGTACTTC. This translates into CASSLVAGDIYEQYF. The rearrangement uses TRBV5-5 and TRBJ2-7; TRBD2 matches at 7 bases. Trimming removed 0 bases from V and 3 bases from J; junction bases left unmatched: 6. The germline V gene encodes CDR1 SGHKS and CDR2 YYEKEE (reference sequence). The CDR3 consists of 15 residues.

This chain connects TRBV13 to TRBJ2-3; 10 bases match TRBD2. CDR1 PRHDT and CDR2 FYEKMQ come from the germline V gene (reference sequence). Trimming removed 0 bases from V and 6 bases from J; junction bases left unmatched: 18. This CDR3 has 20 residues. CDR3 protein: CASSLGRVEREGVRNDTQYF. The CDR3 bases are TGTGCCAGCAGCTTAGGCCGGGTCGAGCGGGAGGGTGTACGGAATGATACGCAGTATTTT.

The V call is TRBV27, the J call TRBJ2-7, with 10 bases that match TRBD2. CDR1 is MNHEY, CDR2 SMNVEV, per germline (reference sequence). Unmatched junction bases numbered 6, after V lost 0 bases and J lost 1 base. The CDR3 consists of 17 residues. Here the CDR3 reads CASSLSRLAGESYEQYF. CDR3 DNA: TGTGCCAGCAGTTTATCGAGGCTAGCGGGAGAGTCCTACGAGCAGTACTTC.

This chain uses TRBV27 with TRBJ2-7, with 7 nucleotides matching TRBD2. The CDR3 consists of 17 residues. J lost 2 bases, V lost 5 bases, and 15 bases had no gene match. Looked up from germline, CDR1 is MNHEY and CDR2 is SMNVEV (reference sequence). This chain's CDR3 is CASSPSPLGAGAYEQYF. In DNA form, the CDR3 reads TGTGCCAGCAGTCCCTCACCCTTAGGGGCGGGGGCCTACGAGCAGTACTTC.

The J gene is TRBJ2-3, the V gene TRBV15; 14 positions match TRBD2. CDR1 and CDR2 (germline): LNHNV, YYDKDF (reference sequence). The CDR3 has 16 residues. The V gene end was trimmed by 6 bases and the J gene end by 6 bases; junction bases not matched to a gene: 8. In nucleotides, the CDR3 is TGTGCCACCAGACCTGGGACTAGCGGGAGCAGGGATACGCAGTATTTT. Protein product: CATRPGTSGSRDTQYF.

V gene TRBV10-3 combines with J gene TRBJ1-1, with a possible D match to TRBD1 (5 bases). V was pared by 3 bases and J by 4 bases, with 12 bases between. The CDR3 covers 14 residues. In germline, CDR1 is ENHRY, CDR2 SYGVKD. The CDR3 DNA reads as TGTGCCATCAGTGATTCAGGGAGGCCCACTGAAGCTTTCTTT. The encoded protein is CAISDSGRPTEAFF.

The V call is TRBV30, the J call TRBJ1-2, with D hard to call. The ends were cut back, 4 bases at V and 4 bases at J, with 7 bases in the middle. Germline V gene data show CDR1 as GTSNPN and CDR2 as SVGIG (reference sequence). This CDR3 region has 11 residues. CDR3 bases: TGTGCCTGGATCGGTGGCTATGGCTACACCTTC. Translating it yields CAWIGGYGYTF.

The chain is built from TRBV4-1 and TRBJ2-3, with 14 positions matching TRBD2. V lost 3 bases, J lost 4 bases, and 9 bases stayed unmatched. Germline lookup yields CDR1 MGHRA and CDR2 YSYEKL. The CDR3 is made up of 18 amino acids. This chain's CDR3 is CASSQSPGLAGVADTQYF. CDR3 DNA: TGCGCCAGCAGCCAGTCTCCGGGACTAGCGGGAGTAGCAGATACGCAGTATTTT.

The chain couples TRBV9 to TRBJ2-3; tentatively, D is TRBD2 (6 bases). The V gene lost 4 bases and the J gene lost 0 bases, with 15 bases spanning the gap. Germline-derived CDR1 and CDR2 are SGDLS and YYNGEE. This CDR3 is built from 16 residues. The CDR3 spells CASSPHSGTSTDTQYF. The CDR3 DNA reads as TGTGCCAGCAGCCCCCACTCGGGGACTAGCACAGATACGCAGTATTTT.

This clone was detected once. The chain couples TRBV5-1 to TRBJ2-1; 11 nucleotides agree with TRBD1. This CDR3 contains 14 residues. Germline V gene sequence: CDR1 SGHRS, CDR2 YFSETQ. V was clipped by 5 bases and J by 6 bases; unmatched bases: 4. DNA for the CDR3: TGCGCCAGCAGTACCGGACAGGGGGCCAATGAGCAGTTCTTC. Amino acid sequence: CASSTGQGANEQFF.

This sequence joins TRBV27 and TRBJ1-1, with D uncertain. CDR1 and CDR2 (germline): MNHEY, SMNVEV (reference sequence). This CDR3 is 13 amino acids long. The V and J ends lost 5 bases and 5 bases respectively, with 12 bases between them. CDR3: CASSPGGRTEAFF. In DNA, the CDR3 is TGTGCCAGCAGTCCGGGAGGACGAACTGAAGCTTTCTTT.

The rearrangement joins TRBV28 to TRBJ2-1; a possible D gene is TRBD1 (5 bases). Per the germline V gene, CDR1 is MDHEN and CDR2 is SYDVKM. The CDR3 consists of 15 residues. V lost 7 bases to trimming and J lost 0 bases, with 13 bases between them. CDR3 nucleotides: TGTGCCAGCAACCTAGGGGTGAGCTCCTACAATGAGCAGTTCTTC. It codes for CASNLGVSSYNEQFF.

The DNA for the CDR3 is TGTGCCAGCAGCTCCCAGGGACTAGCGGGAGAGCAGTTCTTC. Protein product: CASSSQGLAGEQFF. J is TRBJ2-1 and V is TRBV7-6; 13 nucleotides agree with TRBD2. Germline V gene data show CDR1 as SGHVS and CDR2 as FNYEAQ. This CDR3 comprises 14 residues. Trimming took 4 bases from V and 10 from J; bases not matched to a gene: 4.

As concerns this clone: The junction departs from germline at one end; a sequencing error may be responsible. J is TRBJ2-1 and V is TRBV2; possible D gene TRBD2, 6 bases. The CDR3 runs to 12 residues. CDR1 and CDR2 (germline): SNHLY, FYNNEI. This chain's CDR3 is CASSRTGTEEFF. In nucleotides, the CDR3 is TGTGCCAGCAGTAGGACCGGGACTGAGGAGTTCTTC.